Listed below are T cell receptor beta chains from one sample, sequenced in a study of memory CD8 T cells in hepatitis C reinfection. The table came from immunoSEQ multiplex PCR; TCRdb's copy has only in-frame clones and leaves some out. The repertoire holds about 45,000 clones, with 85% to 90% as singletons. The specimen sequenced was naive CD8+ T cells sorted from blood. The origin of the receptors is a man between 18 and 35 years old with hepatitis C virus infection. CDR3s include the opening cysteine and the closing phenylalanine or tryptophan. D genes are given only for firm matches. Clone size appears in some rows only: once, few, many, or a class for an expanded clone.

V,D,J,size,CDR3,DNA
TRBV28,.,TRBJ2-7,.,CASSGDTYEQYF,TGTGCCAGCAGTGGGGACACCTACGAGCAGTACTTC
TRBV27,.,TRBJ2-1,.,CASYPEVFTPLIYNEQFF,TGTGCCAGTTACCCCGAGGTCTTCACCCCCCTAATCTACAATGAGCAGTTCTTC
TRBV7-2,.,TRBJ1-2,.,CASRGDSIYGYTF,TGTGCCAGCAGGGGTGACAGTATCTATGGCTACACCTTC
TRBV13,TRBD1,TRBJ2-3,.,CASSPGQGADTQYF,TGTGCCAGCAGCCCAGGACAGGGTGCGGATACGCAGTATTTT
TRBV10-3,.,TRBJ1-2,.,CAISDYQGKGYGYTF,TGTGCCATCAGTGATTACCAGGGGAAGGGCTATGGCTACACCTTC
TRBV5-6,TRBD2,TRBJ2-3,few,CASSIGGDLFGTQYF,TGTGCCAGCAGTATTGGGGGGGACCTCTTTGGAACGCAGTATTTT
TRBV19,TRBD1,TRBJ2-7,.,CASSITGTGGDYEQYF,TGTGCCAGTAGTATAACAGGGACAGGGGGCGACTACGAGCAGTACTTC
TRBV7-2,TRBD2,TRBJ2-1,.,CASSPPGLAHNEQFF,TGTGCCAGCAGCCCCCCTGGACTAGCTCACAATGAGCAGTTCTTC
TRBV5-6,TRBD1,TRBJ2-4,.,CASSLTGENIQYF,TGTGCCAGCAGCTTGACAGGGGAGAACATTCAGTACTTC
TRBV5-4,.,TRBJ2-1,.,CASSLNSGFYNEQFF,TGTGCCAGCAGCCTAAATAGCGGATTTTACAATGAGCAGTTCTTC
TRBV6-7,.,TRBJ1-6,.,CASSYGGRVDNSPLHF,TGTGCCAGCAGTTATGGCGGGCGCGTCGATAATTCACCCCTCCACTTT
TRBV4-1,TRBD1,TRBJ2-5,.,CASSQEVRGPLQETQYF,TGCGCCAGCAGCCAAGAGGTGAGGGGGCCCCTCCAAGAGACCCAGTACTTC
TRBV30,.,TRBJ1-5,.,CAWSHTGLGNQPQHF,TGTGCCTGGAGTCACACAGGCTTGGGCAATCAGCCCCAGCATTTT
TRBV27,TRBD2,TRBJ2-2,.,CASSSRGATGELFF,TGTGCCAGCAGTTCGCGGGGGGCCACCGGGGAGCTGTTTTTT
TRBV27,TRBD2,TRBJ2-3,.,CASSLLGTSGWSTDTQYF,TGTGCCAGCAGTCTGCTCGGGACTAGCGGGTGGAGCACAGATACGCAGTATTTT
TRBV7-2,TRBD1,TRBJ2-2,.,CASSRTGANTGELFF,TGTGCCAGCAGCCGGACAGGGGCGAACACCGGGGAGCTGTTTTTT
TRBV27,TRBD2,TRBJ2-5,once,CASTHSLAGGKETQYF,TGTGCCAGCACTCACTCACTGGCGGGAGGGAAAGAGACCCAGTACTTC
TRBV6-1,.,TRBJ1-2,once,CASLGELNYGYTF,TGTGCCAGCTTAGGAGAACTTAACTATGGCTACACCTTC
TRBV6-1,.,TRBJ1-2,.,CASSEGTSGGYTF,TGTGCCAGCAGTGAGGGGACATCAGGTGGCTACACCTTC
TRBV28,TRBD1,TRBJ2-7,.,CASSSPDRPNYEQYF,TGTGCCAGCAGTTCTCCGGACAGGCCCAACTACGAGCAGTACTTC
TRBV9,.,TRBJ2-3,.,CASSVGATDTQYF,TGTGCCAGCAGCGTAGGAGCTACTGATACGCAGTATTTT
TRBV7-2,.,TRBJ1-5,.,CASSLAGGGNQPQHF,TGTGCCAGCAGCTTAGCGGGAGGGGGCAATCAGCCCCAGCATTTT
TRBV28,.,TRBJ2-1,.,CASSLEGSVNEQFF,TGTGCCAGCAGTTTGGAGGGATCTGTCAATGAGCAGTTCTTC
TRBV6-6,.,TRBJ2-1,.,CASSSDPGLFNEQFF,TGTGCCAGCAGTTCGGACCCCGGACTTTTTAATGAGCAGTTCTTC
TRBV7-9,.,TRBJ2-2,.,CASSPAATTGELFF,TGTGCCAGCAGTCCCGCGGCAACTACCGGGGAGCTGTTTTTT
TRBV4-1,.,TRBJ2-3,once,CASSQEPIPGTDTQYF,TGCGCCAGCAGCCAAGAGCCCATCCCGGGCACAGATACGCAGTATTTT
TRBV5-1,.,TRBJ2-5,.,CASSSFEIHDQETQYF,TGCGCCAGCAGCTCTTTCGAGATCCACGATCAAGAGACCCAGTACTTC
TRBV19,.,TRBJ1-2,once,CASSTEYYGYTF,TGTGCCAGTAGTACCGAGTACTATGGCTACACCTTC
TRBV4-3,TRBD1,TRBJ1-4,.,CASSQGDRNEKLFF,TGCGCCAGCAGCCAAGGGGACAGGAATGAAAAACTGTTTTTT